This TCR beta chain originates from a study of blood T cell repertoires in COVID-19. This clone occurred once. The assay was immunoSEQ multiplex PCR, and TCRdb's table has in-frame clones only and misses some. The sample has over 150,000 clones, less than 90% seen once. The sequencing sample was made of peripheral blood. The sequence came from a young man with active or convalescent COVID-19.

The CDR3 region is CASSYSGQRKGETQYF. CDR3 DNA sequence: TGTGCCAGCAGTTACTCGGGACAGAGGAAGGGAGAGACCCAGTACTTC. The chain couples TRBV6-6 to TRBJ2-5; 7 positions match TRBD1. V shed 0 bases, J shed 4 bases, and the junction held 8 bases outside the gene matches. Germline V lookup: CDR1 MNHNY, CDR2 SVGAGI (reference sequence). CDR3 length: 16 residues.